A selection of T cell receptor beta chains follows, all from one sample in a study of cytomegalovirus exposure and HLA in healthy donors. Generated by immunoSEQ multiplex PCR, the TCRdb table keeps only in-frame clones and is missing some. The sample holds 200,000 or so clones, about 77% seen once. Sequenced: PBMCs. These receptors all stem from a woman aged 25 to 39 in good health and CMV-seronegative. Each CDR3 is given with its conserved first and last residue. Each record gives: J gene, D gene, V gene, CDR3 protein. D genes are given only for firm matches.

TRBJ2-1,TRBD2,TRBV27,CASSLGLAGRYNEQFF
TRBJ1-1,NA,TRBV6-1,CASSENQQFTEAFF
TRBJ1-1,NA,TRBV30,CAWTVVKNTEAFF
TRBJ2-7,NA,TRBV21-1,CASSSRSYEQYF
TRBJ1-1,NA,TRBV29-1,CSVAEGNTEAFF
TRBJ1-6,NA,TRBV6-1,CASSEMAGYNSPLHF
TRBJ2-1,TRBD2,TRBV27,CASSRRLAGSNEQFF
TRBJ1-1,NA,TRBV5-6,CASSLAWGQGRAFF
TRBJ2-1,TRBD2,TRBV6-4,CASSDSREGGNEQFF
TRBJ2-2,NA,TRBV5-6,CASSWGGLGTGELFF
TRBJ2-3,TRBD2,TRBV7-9,CSSSFPAGGATDTQYF
TRBJ1-5,NA,TRBV4-1,CASSQEEGTQPQHF
TRBJ2-2,NA,TRBV7-8,CASTPRVTGELFF
TRBJ2-7,TRBD1,TRBV28,CASSFIGTGSYEQYF
TRBJ2-6,NA,TRBV6-4,CASSLGSGANVLTF
TRBJ1-2,NA,TRBV7-9,CASSLGPGIFGYTF
TRBJ1-5,TRBD1,TRBV6-4,CASSVGTGFQPQHF
TRBJ1-4,NA,TRBV11-2,CASSFGVDYEKLFF
TRBJ2-1,NA,TRBV11-3,CASSLGLPNNEQFF
TRBJ2-7,TRBD1,TRBV13,CASSRGQEPYEQYF
TRBJ2-2,TRBD2,TRBV5-4,CASRPGTSGGYNGELFF
TRBJ2-6,NA,TRBV5-1,CASSLPGSSGANVLTF
TRBJ2-7,NA,TRBV7-6,CASSQPRLGVKYF
TRBJ1-1,NA,TRBV7-9,CASSKKPLNTEAFF
TRBJ2-3,TRBD2,TRBV6-4,CASSPWAAGKEDTQYF
TRBJ1-1,TRBD1,TRBV5-6,CASSLDRGTEAFF
TRBJ1-5,NA,TRBV25-1,CASSEPGANQPQHF
TRBJ2-7,NA,TRBV5-1,CASSSGAFSYEQYF
TRBJ2-1,TRBD2,TRBV19,CASSIGGAGAPYNEQFF
TRBJ1-2,NA,TRBV28,CASSSSLSGASGYTF
TRBJ2-3,TRBD2,TRBV4-2,CASSQDLSGSSGTDTQYF
TRBJ2-3,TRBD2,TRBV29-1,CSVISSGLTDTQYF
NA,NA,TRBV7-2,CASSLDWSEQYF
TRBJ2-1,NA,TRBV27,CASSLSPKPIYNEQFF
TRBJ2-5,TRBD1,TRBV6-5,CASKATGEGETQYF
TRBJ1-2,NA,TRBV4-1,CASSPREAGYYGYTF
TRBJ2-7,TRBD1,TRBV7-7,CASSLVGDSEQYF
TRBJ2-4,NA,TRBV6-9,CASSFWRWTELAKNIQYF
TRBJ1-1,NA,TRBV18,CASATYQGMNTEAFF
TRBJ1-1,NA,TRBV9,CASSVQGQAEAFF
TRBJ2-7,TRBD1,TRBV6-5,CASSPTGRGGGEQYF
TRBJ1-5,NA,TRBV21-1,CASSKTAHPGESAQHF
TRBJ1-3,TRBD1,TRBV6-5,CASSARGHGNTIYF
TRBJ2-3,TRBD2,TRBV27,CASSPLAGSTDTQYF
TRBJ1-4,NA,TRBV27,CASSLSATPATNEKLFF
TRBJ1-2,TRBD1,TRBV28,CASRGTVKGYGYTF
TRBJ1-1,NA,TRBV9,CASSGRLGAFF
TRBJ2-3,TRBD2,TRBV7-9,CSSSLSTSGSGDTQYF
TRBJ2-1,TRBD2,TRBV27,CASSPSGVEQFF
TRBJ1-1,TRBD1,TRBV5-1,CASTLTGGTTEAFF
TRBJ2-5,TRBD1,TRBV9,CASSGNTRDRGLETQYF
TRBJ1-4,NA,TRBV5-5,CASSLVRSENEKLFF
TRBJ2-5,TRBD2,TRBV14,CASSSRGGAYQETQYF
TRBJ1-1,NA,TRBV5-1,CASSSGQSSEAFF
TRBJ2-4,NA,TRBV21-1,CARASRTAKNIQYF
TRBJ2-2,TRBD1,TRBV5-1,CASRQGLTTGELFF